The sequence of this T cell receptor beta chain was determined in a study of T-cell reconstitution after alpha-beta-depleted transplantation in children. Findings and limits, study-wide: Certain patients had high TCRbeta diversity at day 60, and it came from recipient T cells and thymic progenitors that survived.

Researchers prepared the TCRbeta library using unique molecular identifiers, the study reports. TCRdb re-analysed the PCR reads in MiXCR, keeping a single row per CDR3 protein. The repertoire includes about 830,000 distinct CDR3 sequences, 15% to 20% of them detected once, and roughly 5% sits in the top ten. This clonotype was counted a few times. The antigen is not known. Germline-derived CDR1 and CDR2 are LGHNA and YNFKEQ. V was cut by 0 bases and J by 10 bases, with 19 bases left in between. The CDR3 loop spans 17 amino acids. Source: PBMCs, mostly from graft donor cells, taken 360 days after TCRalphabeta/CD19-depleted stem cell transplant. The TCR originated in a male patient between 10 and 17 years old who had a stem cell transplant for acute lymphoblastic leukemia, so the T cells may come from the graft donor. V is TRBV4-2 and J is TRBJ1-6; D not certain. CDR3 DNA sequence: TGTGCCAGCAGCCAAGACTTCCCGTGGGTTTTAGGCTCACCCCTCCACTTT. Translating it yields CASSQDFPWVLGSPLHF.